The subject of this entry is one T cell receptor (beta chain). Trimming stripped 2 bases from V and 3 bases from J, with 16 bases between. Germline assignment: CDR1 MNHNY and CDR2 SVGAGI (reference sequence). This CDR3 spans 16 amino acids. The data belong to a study of blood T cell repertoires in COVID-19. Study-wide context: The United States, Italy and Spain were the sources of the acute and convalescent COVID-19 samples. In each case, the material was cDNA or gDNA derived from T cells, B-cell-depleted T cells, or PBMCs.

Per the study methods: Counts of nucleated cells, estimated from reference gene primer amplification, were obtained. The table came from immunoSEQ multiplex PCR; TCRdb's copy has only in-frame clones and leaves some out. V, J and clone size are those of that table, while D and trimming were read from the DNA. The table lists around 210,000 clones, roughly 90% of them singletons. Seattle cases were enrolled at active infection and followed longitudinally. This clonotype was obtained from a man aged 50 or older with COVID-19, enrolled during active disease. The sample consisted of peripheral blood. The rearrangement joins TRBV6-6 to TRBJ1-2, with D tentatively TRBD1 (6 bases). The CDR3 loop reads CASSYTRDTLDYGYTF. CDR3 bases: TGTGCCAGCAGTTACACCCGGGACACCCTCGACTATGGCTACACCTTC.